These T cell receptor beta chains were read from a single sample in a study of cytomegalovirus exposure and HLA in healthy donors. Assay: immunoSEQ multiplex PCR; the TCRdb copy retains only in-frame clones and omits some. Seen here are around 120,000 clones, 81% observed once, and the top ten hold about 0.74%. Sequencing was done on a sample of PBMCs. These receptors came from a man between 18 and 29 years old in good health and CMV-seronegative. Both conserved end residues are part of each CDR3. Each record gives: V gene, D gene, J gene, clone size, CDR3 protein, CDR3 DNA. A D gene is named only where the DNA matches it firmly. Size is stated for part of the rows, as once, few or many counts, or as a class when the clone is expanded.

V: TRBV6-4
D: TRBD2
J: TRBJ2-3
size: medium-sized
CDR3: CASSTSGGADTQYF
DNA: TGTGCCAGCAGTACTAGCGGGGGGGCAGATACGCAGTATTTT

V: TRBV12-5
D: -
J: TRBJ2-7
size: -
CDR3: CASGLVRGRPLWFYEQYF
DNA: TGTGCTAGTGGTTTGGTACGCGGGCGCCCCCTGTGGTTCTACGAGCAGTACTTC

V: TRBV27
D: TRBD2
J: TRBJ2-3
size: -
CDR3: CASSFISAHTSGGRDTQYF
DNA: TGTGCCAGCAGTTTTATATCGGCCCACACTAGCGGGGGCCGGGATACGCAGTATTTT

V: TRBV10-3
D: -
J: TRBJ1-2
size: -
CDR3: CAISESMTGRYGYTF
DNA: TGTGCCATCAGTGAGTCAATGACGGGAAGATATGGCTACACCTTC

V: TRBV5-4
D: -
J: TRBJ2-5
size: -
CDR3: CASSVRDSQETQYF
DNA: TGTGCCAGCAGCGTCCGGGACTCCCAAGAGACCCAGTACTTC

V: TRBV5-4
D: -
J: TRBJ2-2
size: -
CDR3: CASSLARAGSSSGELFF
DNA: TGTGCCAGCAGCTTGGCGAGGGCCGGATCGTCTAGCGGGGAGCTGTTTTTT

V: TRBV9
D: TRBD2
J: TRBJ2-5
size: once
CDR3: CASSVGLAGEETQYF
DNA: TGTGCCAGCAGCGTAGGACTAGCGGGGGAAGAGACCCAGTACTTC

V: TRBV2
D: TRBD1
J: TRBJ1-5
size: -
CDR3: CASSARTGDQPQHF
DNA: TGTGCCAGCAGTGCCAGGACAGGGGACCAGCCCCAGCATTTT

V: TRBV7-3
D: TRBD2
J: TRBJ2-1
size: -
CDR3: CASSPQLAAYNEQFF
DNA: TGTGCCAGCAGCCCTCAACTAGCGGCCTACAATGAGCAGTTCTTC

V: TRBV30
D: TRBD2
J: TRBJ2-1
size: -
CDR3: CAWSFLAGFYNEQFF
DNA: TGTGCCTGGAGTTTCCTAGCGGGGTTTTACAATGAGCAGTTCTTC

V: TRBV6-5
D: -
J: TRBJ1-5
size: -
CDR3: CASSYAGAEGQPQHF
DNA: TGTGCCAGCAGTTACGCAGGGGCGGAAGGTCAGCCCCAGCATTTT

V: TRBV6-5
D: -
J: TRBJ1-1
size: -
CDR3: CASSYSGLGAATEAFF
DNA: TGTGCCAGCAGTTACTCGGGCTTGGGGGCGGCCACTGAAGCTTTCTTT

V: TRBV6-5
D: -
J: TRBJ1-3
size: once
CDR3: CASSYSIQVGGNTIYF
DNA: TGTGCCAGCAGTTACTCTATACAGGTTGGGGGAAACACCATATATTTT

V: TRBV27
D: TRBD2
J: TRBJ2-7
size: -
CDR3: CASRLPGLNYEQYF
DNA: TGTGCCAGCAGGTTACCGGGACTAAACTACGAGCAGTACTTC

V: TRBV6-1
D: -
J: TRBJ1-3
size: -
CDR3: CASSEWGGSIGNTIYF
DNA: TGTGCCAGCAGTGAATGGGGGGGATCGATCGGAAACACCATATATTTT

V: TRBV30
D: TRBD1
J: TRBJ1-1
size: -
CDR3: CAWSVGRDRGLNTEAFF
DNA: TGTGCCTGGAGTGTAGGGCGGGACAGAGGCTTGAACACTGAAGCTTTCTTT

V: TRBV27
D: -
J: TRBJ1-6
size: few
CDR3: CASRRESSSYNSPLHF
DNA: TGTGCCTCACGTCGCGAGTCAAGCTCCTATAATTCACCCCTCCACTTT

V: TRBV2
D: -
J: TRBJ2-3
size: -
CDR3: CASSEGRDSLDTQYF
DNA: TGTGCCAGCAGTGAAGGGAGGGACAGTTTGGATACGCAGTATTTT

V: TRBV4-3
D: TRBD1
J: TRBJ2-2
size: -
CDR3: CASRGTDFNTGELFF
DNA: TGCGCCAGTAGGGGGACAGATTTTAACACCGGGGAGCTGTTTTTT

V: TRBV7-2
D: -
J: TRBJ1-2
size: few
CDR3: CASSLGHYGYTF
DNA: TGTGCCAGCAGCTTAGGGCATTATGGCTACACCTTC

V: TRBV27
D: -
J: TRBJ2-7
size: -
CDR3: CASSPLTRDTHNEQYF
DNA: TGTGCCAGCAGTCCACTGACCCGGGACACCCACAACGAGCAGTACTTC

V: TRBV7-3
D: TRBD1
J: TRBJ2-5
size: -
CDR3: CASSTGGRGETQYF
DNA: TGTGCCAGCAGCACAGGGGGCCGGGGAGAGACCCAGTACTTC

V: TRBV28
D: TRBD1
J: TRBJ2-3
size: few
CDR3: CASGQGTDTQYF
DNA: TGTGCCAGCGGACAGGGCACAGATACGCAGTATTTT

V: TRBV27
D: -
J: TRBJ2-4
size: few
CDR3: CASSLSGVLAKNIQYF
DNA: TGTGCCAGCAGTCTGTCGGGGGTATTAGCCAAAAACATTCAGTACTTC

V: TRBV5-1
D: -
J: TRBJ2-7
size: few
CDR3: CASSLRGSDEQYF
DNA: TGCGCCAGCAGCTTACGGGGGTCGGACGAGCAGTACTTC

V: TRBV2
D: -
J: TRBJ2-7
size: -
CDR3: CASSGTQSSYEQYF
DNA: TGTGCCAGCAGTGGGACTCAGAGCTCCTACGAGCAGTACTTC